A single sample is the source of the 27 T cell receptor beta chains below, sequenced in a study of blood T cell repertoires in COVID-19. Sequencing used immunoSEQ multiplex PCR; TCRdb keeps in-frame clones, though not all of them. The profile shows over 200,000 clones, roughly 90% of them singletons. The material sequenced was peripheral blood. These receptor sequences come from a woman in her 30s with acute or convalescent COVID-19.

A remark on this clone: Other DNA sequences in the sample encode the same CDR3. Here the CDR3 DNA reads TGTGCCAGCAGCGCTGGACTAGCGGGGGGCACAGATACGCAGTATTTT. Translating gives CASSAGLAGGTDTQYF. V usage is TRBV9 and J usage is TRBJ2-3, with 13 bases fitting TRBD2. Trimming removed 3 bases from V and 1 base from J; junction bases left unmatched: 2. Germline V gene data show CDR1 as SGDLS and CDR2 as YYNGEE. The CDR3 sequence is 16 residues long.

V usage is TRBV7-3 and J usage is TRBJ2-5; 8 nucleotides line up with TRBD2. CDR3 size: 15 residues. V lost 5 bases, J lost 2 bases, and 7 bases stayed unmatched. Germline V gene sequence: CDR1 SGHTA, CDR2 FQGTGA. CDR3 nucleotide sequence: TGTGCCAGCAGCCCTACTAGCGGAGTACAAGAGACCCAGTACTTC. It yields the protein CASSPTSGVQETQYF.

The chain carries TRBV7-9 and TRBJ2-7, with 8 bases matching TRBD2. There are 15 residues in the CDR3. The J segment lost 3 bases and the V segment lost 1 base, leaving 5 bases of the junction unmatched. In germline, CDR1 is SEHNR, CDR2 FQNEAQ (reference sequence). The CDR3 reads CASSLDVAGSYEQYF. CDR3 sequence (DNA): TGTGCCAGCAGCTTAGATGTAGCGGGAAGCTACGAGCAGTACTTC.

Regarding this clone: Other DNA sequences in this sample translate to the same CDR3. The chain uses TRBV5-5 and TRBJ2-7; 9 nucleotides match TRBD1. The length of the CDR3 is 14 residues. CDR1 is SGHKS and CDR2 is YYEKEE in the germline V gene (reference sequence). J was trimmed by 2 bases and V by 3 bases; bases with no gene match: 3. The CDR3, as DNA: TGTGCCAGCAGCTCCCGGGACAGGGCCTACGAGCAGTACTTC. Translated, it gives CASSSRDRAYEQYF.

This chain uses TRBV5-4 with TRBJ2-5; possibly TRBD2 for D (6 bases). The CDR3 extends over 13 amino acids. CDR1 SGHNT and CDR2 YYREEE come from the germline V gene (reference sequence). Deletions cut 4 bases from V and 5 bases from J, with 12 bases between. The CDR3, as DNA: TGTGCCAGCAGCCCGGGAGAGAGGGAGACCCAGTACTTC. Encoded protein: CASSPGERETQYF. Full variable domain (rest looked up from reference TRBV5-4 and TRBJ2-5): ETGVTQSPTHLIKTRGQQVTLRCSSQSGHNTVSWYQQALGQGPQFIFQYYREEENGRGNFPPRFSGLQFPNYSSELNVNALELDDSALYLCASSPGERETQYFGPGTRLLVL.

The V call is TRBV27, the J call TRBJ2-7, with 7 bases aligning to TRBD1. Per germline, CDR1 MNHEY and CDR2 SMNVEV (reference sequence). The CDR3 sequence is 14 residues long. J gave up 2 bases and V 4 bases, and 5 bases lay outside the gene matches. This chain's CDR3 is CASSSGDSPYEQYF. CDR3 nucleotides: TGTGCCAGCAGTTCAGGGGACAGTCCCTACGAGCAGTACTTC.

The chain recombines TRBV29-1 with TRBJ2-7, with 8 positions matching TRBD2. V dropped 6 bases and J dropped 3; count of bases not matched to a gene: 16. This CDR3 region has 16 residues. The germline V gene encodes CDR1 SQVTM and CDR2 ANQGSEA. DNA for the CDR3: TGCAGCGTCCGGCTAGCGGGTGGTCGTTGGTACTACGAGCAGTACTTC. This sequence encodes CSVRLAGGRWYYEQYF.

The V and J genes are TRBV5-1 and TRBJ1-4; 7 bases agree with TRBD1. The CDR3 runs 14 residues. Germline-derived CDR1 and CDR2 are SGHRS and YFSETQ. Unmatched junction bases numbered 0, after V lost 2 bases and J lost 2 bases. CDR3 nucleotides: TGCGCCAGCAGCTTACAGGGGACTAATGAAAAACTGTTTTTT. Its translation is CASSLQGTNEKLFF.

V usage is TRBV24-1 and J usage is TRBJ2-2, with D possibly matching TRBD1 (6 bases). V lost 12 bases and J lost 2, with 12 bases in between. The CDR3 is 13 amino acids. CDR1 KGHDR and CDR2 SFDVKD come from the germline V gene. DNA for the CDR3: TGTGCCGTCGGGACACTTAACACCGGGGAGCTGTTTTTT. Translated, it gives CAVGTLNTGELFF.

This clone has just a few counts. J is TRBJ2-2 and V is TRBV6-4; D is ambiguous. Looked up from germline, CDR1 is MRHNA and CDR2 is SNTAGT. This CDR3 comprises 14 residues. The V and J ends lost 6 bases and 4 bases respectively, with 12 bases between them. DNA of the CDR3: TGTGCCAGCAGCCCCAGACTTTTCACCGGGGAGCTGTTTTTT. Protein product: CASSPRLFTGELFF.

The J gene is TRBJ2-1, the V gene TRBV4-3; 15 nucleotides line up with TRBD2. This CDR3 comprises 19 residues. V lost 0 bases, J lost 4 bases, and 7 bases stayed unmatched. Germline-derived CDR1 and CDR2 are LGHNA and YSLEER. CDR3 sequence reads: CASSQDTGTSGRWYNEQFF. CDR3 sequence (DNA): TGCGCCAGCAGCCAAGATACCGGGACTAGCGGGAGGTGGTACAATGAGCAGTTCTTC.

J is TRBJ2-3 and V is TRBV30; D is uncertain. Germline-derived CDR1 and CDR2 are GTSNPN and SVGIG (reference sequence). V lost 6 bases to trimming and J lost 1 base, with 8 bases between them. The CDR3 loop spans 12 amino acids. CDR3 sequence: CACQSGTDTQYF. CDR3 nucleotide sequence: TGTGCCTGCCAATCGGGCACAGATACGCAGTATTTT.

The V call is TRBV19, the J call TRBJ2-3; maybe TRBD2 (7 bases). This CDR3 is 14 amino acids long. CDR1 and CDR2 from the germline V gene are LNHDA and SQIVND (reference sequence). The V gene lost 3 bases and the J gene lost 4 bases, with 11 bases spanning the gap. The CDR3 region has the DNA TGTGCCAGTAGTATTTGGGGGGGCGCAGATACGCAGTATTTT. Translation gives CASSIWGGADTQYF.

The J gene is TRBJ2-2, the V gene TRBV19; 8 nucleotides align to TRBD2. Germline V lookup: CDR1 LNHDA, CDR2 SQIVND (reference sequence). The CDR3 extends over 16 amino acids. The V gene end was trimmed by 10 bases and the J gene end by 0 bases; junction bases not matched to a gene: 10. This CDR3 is CATDQRGHANTGELFF. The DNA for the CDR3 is TGTGCCACAGATCAGCGGGGGCACGCGAACACCGGGGAGCTGTTTTTT.

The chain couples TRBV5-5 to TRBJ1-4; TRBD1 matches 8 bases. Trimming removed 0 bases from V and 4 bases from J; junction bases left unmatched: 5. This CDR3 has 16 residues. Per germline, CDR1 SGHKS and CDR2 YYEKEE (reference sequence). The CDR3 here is CASSLADRAVNEKLFF. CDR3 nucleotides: TGTGCCAGCAGCTTGGCGGACAGGGCGGTTAATGAAAAACTGTTTTTT. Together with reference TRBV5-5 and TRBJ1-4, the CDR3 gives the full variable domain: DAGVTQSPTHLIKTRGQQVTLRCSPISGHKSVSWYQQVLGQGPQFIFQYYEKEERGRGNFPDRFSARQFPNYSSELNVNALLLGDSALYLCASSLADRAVNEKLFFGSGTQLSVL.

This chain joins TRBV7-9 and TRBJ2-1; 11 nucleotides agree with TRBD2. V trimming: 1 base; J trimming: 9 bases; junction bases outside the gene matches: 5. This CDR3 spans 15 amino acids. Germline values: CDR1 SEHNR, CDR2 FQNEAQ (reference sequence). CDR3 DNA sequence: TGTGCCAGCAGCTTAGGACTAGCGGGAATATTTGAGCAGTTCTTC. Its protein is CASSLGLAGIFEQFF.

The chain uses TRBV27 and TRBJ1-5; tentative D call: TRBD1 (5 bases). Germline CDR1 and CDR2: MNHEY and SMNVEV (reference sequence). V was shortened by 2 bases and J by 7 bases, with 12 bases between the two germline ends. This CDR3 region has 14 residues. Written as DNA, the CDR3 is TGTGCCAGCAGTTTAGGGGCAGGGATCCAGCCCCAGCATTTT. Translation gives CASSLGAGIQPQHF.

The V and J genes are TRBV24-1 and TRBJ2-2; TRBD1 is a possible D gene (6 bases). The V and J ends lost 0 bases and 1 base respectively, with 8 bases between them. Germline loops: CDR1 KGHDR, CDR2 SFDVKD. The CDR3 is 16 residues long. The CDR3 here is CATSDLKGQNTGELFF. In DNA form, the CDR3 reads TGTGCCACCAGTGATTTGAAGGGACAGAACACCGGGGAGCTGTTTTTT.

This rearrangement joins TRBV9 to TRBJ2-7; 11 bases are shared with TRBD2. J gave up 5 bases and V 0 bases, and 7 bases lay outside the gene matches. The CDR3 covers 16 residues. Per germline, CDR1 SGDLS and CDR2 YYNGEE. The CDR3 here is CASSVGTGGLADEQYF. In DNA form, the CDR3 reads TGTGCCAGCAGCGTAGGCACAGGGGGACTAGCGGACGAGCAGTACTTC.

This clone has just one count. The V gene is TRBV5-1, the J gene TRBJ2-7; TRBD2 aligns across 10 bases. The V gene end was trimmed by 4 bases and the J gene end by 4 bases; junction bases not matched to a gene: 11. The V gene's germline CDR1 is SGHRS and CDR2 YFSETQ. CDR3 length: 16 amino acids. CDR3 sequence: CASSQQAGGSTYEQYF. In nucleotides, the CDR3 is TGCGCCAGCAGCCAACAAGCGGGAGGGTCGACTTACGAGCAGTACTTC.

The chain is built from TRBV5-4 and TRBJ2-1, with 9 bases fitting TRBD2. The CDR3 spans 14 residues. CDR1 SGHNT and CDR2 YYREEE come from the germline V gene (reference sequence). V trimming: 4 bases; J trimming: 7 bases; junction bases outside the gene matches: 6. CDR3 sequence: CASSDPTSGNEQFF. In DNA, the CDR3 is TGTGCCAGCAGCGATCCGACTAGCGGAAATGAGCAGTTCTTC. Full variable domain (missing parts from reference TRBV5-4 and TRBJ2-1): ETGVTQSPTHLIKTRGQQVTLRCSSQSGHNTVSWYQQALGQGPQFIFQYYREEENGRGNFPPRFSGLQFPNYSSELNVNALELDDSALYLCASSDPTSGNEQFFGPGTRLTVL.

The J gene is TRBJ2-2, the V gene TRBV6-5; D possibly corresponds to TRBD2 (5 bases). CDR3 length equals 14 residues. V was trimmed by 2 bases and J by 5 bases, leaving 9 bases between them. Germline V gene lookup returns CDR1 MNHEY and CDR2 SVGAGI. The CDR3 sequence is CASSYARVTGELFF. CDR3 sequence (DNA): TGTGCCAGCAGTTACGCGCGGGTTACCGGGGAGCTGTTTTTT.

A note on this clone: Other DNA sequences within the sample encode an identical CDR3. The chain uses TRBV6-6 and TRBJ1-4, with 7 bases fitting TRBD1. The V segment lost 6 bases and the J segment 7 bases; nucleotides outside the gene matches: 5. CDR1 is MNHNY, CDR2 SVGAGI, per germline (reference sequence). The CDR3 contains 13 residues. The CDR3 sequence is CASSLTGREKLFF. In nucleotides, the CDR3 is TGTGCCAGCAGCCTGACAGGGCGTGAAAAACTGTTTTTT.

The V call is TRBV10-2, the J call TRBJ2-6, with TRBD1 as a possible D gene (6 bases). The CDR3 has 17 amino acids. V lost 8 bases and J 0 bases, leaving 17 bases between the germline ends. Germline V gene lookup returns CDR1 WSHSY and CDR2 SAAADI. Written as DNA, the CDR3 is TGCGCCAGCCGGGACAACATTATACGCTCTGGGGCCAACGTCCTGACTTTC. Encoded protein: CASRDNIIRSGANVLTF.

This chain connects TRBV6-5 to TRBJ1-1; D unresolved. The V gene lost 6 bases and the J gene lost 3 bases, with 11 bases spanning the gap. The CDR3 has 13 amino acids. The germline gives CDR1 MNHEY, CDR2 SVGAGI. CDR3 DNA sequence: TGTGCCAGCAGCCCCCCCGGTTACACTGAAGCTTTCTTT. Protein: CASSPPGYTEAFF.

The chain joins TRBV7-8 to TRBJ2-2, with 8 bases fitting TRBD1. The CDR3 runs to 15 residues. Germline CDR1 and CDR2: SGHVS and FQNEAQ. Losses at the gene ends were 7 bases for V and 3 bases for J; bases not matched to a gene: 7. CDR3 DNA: TGTGCCAGCACCCAAGTCAGGGGGCACACCGGGGAGCTGTTTTTT. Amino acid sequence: CASTQVRGHTGELFF.

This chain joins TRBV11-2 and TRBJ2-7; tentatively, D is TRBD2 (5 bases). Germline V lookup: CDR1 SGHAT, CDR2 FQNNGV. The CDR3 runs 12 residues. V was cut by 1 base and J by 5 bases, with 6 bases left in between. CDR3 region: CASSLAGNEQYF. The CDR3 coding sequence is TGTGCCAGCAGCTTAGCGGGGAACGAGCAGTACTTC.